These 15 T cell receptor beta chains originate from one sample sequenced in a study of cytomegalovirus exposure and HLA in healthy donors. Researchers ran the PCR with 60 Vbeta and 13 Jbeta primers. Here immunoSEQ multiplex PCR was the method, and the copy in TCRdb shows in-frame clones only, minus some. The repertoire includes roughly 90,000 clones, roughly 77% of them detected once, and 7.3% sits in the top ten. Sequenced sample: PBMCs. The receptors were sampled from a man aged 30 to 39 in good health and CMV-seronegative.

The rearrangement uses TRBV30 and TRBJ1-5, with TRBD1 identical over 11 bases. J gave up 5 bases and V 3 bases, and 6 bases lay outside the gene matches. The CDR3 extends over 15 amino acids. From germline, CDR1 is GTSNPN and CDR2 SVGIG (reference sequence). CDR3 residues: CAWSDGQGADQPQHF. The CDR3 nucleotides read TGTGCCTGGAGCGACGGACAGGGGGCCGATCAGCCCCAGCATTTT.

This clone was picked up a small number of times. A read error may produce the germline difference seen at one junction end. The V gene is TRBV2, the J gene TRBJ1-2; D is perhaps TRBD1 (6 bases). The CDR3 is 12 amino acids. Germline lookup yields CDR1 SNHLY and CDR2 FYNNEI. The CDR3 region has the DNA TGTGCCAGCAGTGACCGGGACACCTATCATTCCTTC. This sequence encodes CASSDRDTYHSF.

This rearrangement joins TRBV4-1 to TRBJ2-7; 9 bases match TRBD1. Germline CDR1 MGHRA, CDR2 YSYEKL. Trimming removed 4 bases from V and 4 bases from J; junction bases left unmatched: 5. CDR3 length equals 14 residues. CDR3 nucleotide sequence: TGCGCCAGCAGCCTCCCGGGACAGGGTTACGAGCAGTACTTC. Amino acid sequence: CASSLPGQGYEQYF.

This chain uses TRBV19 with TRBJ2-2; TRBD1 might be the D (5 bases). Trimming took off 5 bases at V and 6 bases at J, with 7 bases between the two ends. Looked up from germline, CDR1 is LNHDA and CDR2 is SQIVND (reference sequence). The CDR3 contains 12 residues. The CDR3 protein is CASSQGSGELFF. The CDR3 DNA reads TGTGCCAGTAGTCAGGGCTCCGGGGAGCTGTTTTTT.

The J gene is TRBJ2-7, the V gene TRBV19; D might be TRBD1 (5 bases). The CDR3 is 14 residues long. V was trimmed by 3 bases and J by 3 bases, leaving 12 bases between them. Germline V gene sequence: CDR1 LNHDA, CDR2 SQIVND (reference sequence). The DNA of the CDR3 is TGTGCCAGTAGTATTGGCAGGGTTGGCTACGAGCAGTACTTC. This codes for CASSIGRVGYEQYF.

This sequence joins TRBV11-3 and TRBJ2-2; 7 nucleotides agree with TRBD2. Germline-derived CDR1 and CDR2 are SGHNT and YENEEA. The CDR3 covers 15 residues. Trimming at V came to 5 bases and at J to 1 base, leaving 4 bases not matched to a gene. For the CDR3, the DNA is TGTGCCAGCAGCCCGGGGAGGGGGAACACCGGGGAGCTGTTTTTT. Its translation: CASSPGRGNTGELFF.

The V and J genes are TRBV10-3 and TRBJ1-2; weak D call: TRBD1 (6 bases). Germline CDR1 ENHRY, CDR2 SYGVKD. The CDR3 is 13 residues long. V dropped 3 bases and J dropped 7 bases, with 12 bases sitting between them. The CDR3 sequence: CAISEQGKGGYTF. The DNA for the CDR3 is TGTGCCATCAGTGAACAGGGTAAAGGTGGCTACACCTTC.

The V call is TRBV6-4, the J call TRBJ2-7; a possible D gene is TRBD1 (5 bases). Looked up from germline, CDR1 is MRHNA and CDR2 is SNTAGT. The CDR3 is 13 residues long. V lost 4 bases, J lost 6 bases, and 13 bases lay in between. In DNA form, the CDR3 reads TGTGCCAGCAGTGCGACAGAGAGAGCCGAGCAGTACTTC. Protein product: CASSATERAEQYF.

This clone was seen more than once but under ten times. J is TRBJ2-2 and V is TRBV4-2; a weak D match, TRBD1 (6 bases). Trimming shortened V by 1 base and J by 1 base, and 10 bases separated the two germline ends. This CDR3 is 16 amino acids long. Germline V CDR1 and CDR2: LGHNA, YNFKEQ. The CDR3 loop reads CASSQGGGGNTGELFF. The DNA of the CDR3 is TGTGCCAGCAGCCAAGGAGGGGGTGGGAACACCGGGGAGCTGTTTTTT.

The chain couples TRBV10-3 to TRBJ1-1; TRBD1 matches 7 bases. Germline assignment: CDR1 ENHRY and CDR2 SYGVKD. This CDR3 region has 14 residues. The junction had 6 bases not matched to a gene; V was cut back by 3 bases and J by 5 bases. The CDR3 spells CAISERQGRTEAFF. DNA for the CDR3: TGTGCCATCAGTGAACGACAGGGAAGGACTGAAGCTTTCTTT.

The chain joins TRBV5-1 to TRBJ2-7; maybe TRBD2 (5 bases). CDR1 is SGHRS, CDR2 YFSETQ, per germline. The length of the CDR3 is 12 residues. V lost 1 base and J lost 5, with 7 bases in between. CDR3 residues: CASSLLRDEQYF. DNA of the CDR3: TGCGCCAGCAGCTTGTTGCGGGACGAGCAGTACTTC.

The chain recombines TRBV19 with TRBJ2-5; possible D gene TRBD1, 6 bases. The CDR3 consists of 19 residues. Per germline, CDR1 LNHDA and CDR2 SQIVND (reference sequence). Trimming cost V 5 bases and J 0 bases, with 25 bases left between them. The CDR3 protein is CASSHEGERSKWYQETQYF. The CDR3 nucleotides read TGTGCCAGTAGTCACGAGGGGGAGCGGAGCAAATGGTACCAAGAGACCCAGTACTTC.

The chain combines TRBV5-4 with TRBJ1-4; tentative D call: TRBD1 (6 bases). The CDR3 has 14 amino acids. Germline assignment: CDR1 SGHNT and CDR2 YYREEE (reference sequence). V was shortened by 0 bases and J by 4 bases, with 7 bases between the two germline ends. CDR3 region: CASSLAQGNEKLFF. CDR3 nucleotides: TGTGCCAGCAGCTTGGCACAGGGTAATGAAAAACTGTTTTTT.

The CDR3 nucleotides are TGTGCCAGCTCTACTAAAACTAGCGGGGGGGCGGGAGAGCAGTTCTTC. Protein: CASSTKTSGGAGEQFF. The chain combines TRBV4-2 with TRBJ2-1; 13 positions agree with TRBD2. CDR3 size: 16 residues. From germline, CDR1 is LGHNA and CDR2 YNFKEQ. J lost 10 bases, V lost 8 bases, and 14 bases had no gene match.

The chain joins TRBV5-1 to TRBJ2-5, with 7 bases matching TRBD1. Germline V CDR1 and CDR2: SGHRS, YFSETQ. After removal of 4 bases from V and 5 bases from J, the junction contained 5 bases not matched to a gene. The CDR3 has 13 amino acids. The CDR3, as DNA: TGCGCCAGCAGCCCGAACAGGGGTGAGACCCAGTACTTC. Translating it yields CASSPNRGETQYF.